This TCR beta chain was observed in a study of T cell repertoires in cytomegalovirus infection. Background on the study: From public TCR beta signatures came an indication of both CMV infection and matching HLA type. Study-wide results and caveats: Identification of carriers of CMV plus the relevant HLA was performed using cumulative public TCR beta family frequency.

V was cut by 4 bases and J by 1 base, with 9 bases left in between. Germline CDR1 reads SGHTA; CDR2 reads FQGNSA. CDR3 length: 14 residues. Note on this clonotype: The antigen is undetermined.

TCRdb called the reads again in MiXCR, with one record for every CDR3 protein. The sample includes 100,000 or so distinct CDR3 sequences, 35% to 50% of them seen just once. The sequences come from CD8+ T cells from cultured PBMCs, collected from culture after CMV antigen stimulation. The chain recombines TRBV7-2 with TRBJ2-3, with D uncertain. The sequence came from a human donor in good health (CMV status not recorded). Some clones in this sample may be carry-over from other donors' samples. The CDR3 nucleotides are TGTGCCAGCAGCTCCGTTCTTGGCACAGATACGCAGTATTTT. It codes for CASSSVLGTDTQYF.